The T cell receptor beta chain under discussion was sequenced for a study of cytomegalovirus exposure and HLA in healthy donors (dated by TCRdb to the late 2010s). Broadly, across the study: The 670 or so repertoires of the first cohort and the approximately 130 validation repertoires were produced on the same platform, according to a later analysis. The study aimed to test whether signatures of past pathogen exposure could be identified by cataloging public T cell receptors. A separate validation cohort of over 95 different subjects was used in addition to the roughly 700-subject first cohort. The study combined high-throughput TCR immunosequencing, statistical association of individual TCRs with disease status, and machine learning to predict cytomegalovirus infection status. Overall study outcomes, separate from this receptor: According to the authors, the approach could potentially be generalized to other disease states and immunological phenotypes. A later analysis lacked HLA typing for the validation cohort, so it scored co-occurrence in that cohort across all 130 or so repertoires. A later analysis found that TCRs clustered in the first cohort also tended to co-occur in the 110 or so validation repertoires, with about 94% of cluster scores above 0. The classifier was reported to diagnose cytomegalovirus status with high specificity and sensitivity in both the original and validation cohorts. In the study, approximately 160 TCR beta chains were listed as associated with cytomegalovirus. In vitro tests confirmed that a few of the cytomegalovirus-associated TCR beta chains recognize cytomegalovirus antigens. While some public TCRs were present in many individuals, most TCR sequences turned up only very rarely across donors.

The donors belonged to the validation cohort of about 120 subjects, which was separate from the roughly 680-subject first cohort. Receptor amplification or capture employed the immunoSEQ multiplex PCR assay. As for the original processing: A statistical classification framework was developed to diagnose cytomegalovirus status using the catalog of TCR beta chain sequences. Here the immuneACCESS table is served through TCRdb, limited to in-frame sequences with V and J called. Missing clones are a known gap in these copies; in checked studies unresolved V genes cover under half, and the rest lacks a known reason. From that table come the V and J calls and clone size; the DNA was used to work out D and trimming. Here the sample has 55,000 to 70,000 clones; just under 95% occur a single time. 2% to 2.5% of the sample belongs to the ten largest clones. The CDR3 goes from the cysteine to the phenylalanine over 17 residues. This entry keeps only the CDR3 DNA: 51 bases, framed from base 1.

Details on this clone: Its antigen is currently not known. Base-call qualities are not available, and no considerably larger clone is one nucleotide away.

Sample: PBMCs. In this chain, TRBV21-1 is recombined with TRBJ1-5; the D call of TRBD1 is as the table states it, not checked on the DNA. TRBV21-1 is a listed pseudogene. This receptor was obtained from a man aged 18 to 29 in good health and CMV-seronegative. The nucleotides are TGTGCCAGCATCAACTCCCGTTTGACAGGGAACAATCAGCCCCAGCATTTT. Its protein product is CASINSRLTGNNQPQHF.